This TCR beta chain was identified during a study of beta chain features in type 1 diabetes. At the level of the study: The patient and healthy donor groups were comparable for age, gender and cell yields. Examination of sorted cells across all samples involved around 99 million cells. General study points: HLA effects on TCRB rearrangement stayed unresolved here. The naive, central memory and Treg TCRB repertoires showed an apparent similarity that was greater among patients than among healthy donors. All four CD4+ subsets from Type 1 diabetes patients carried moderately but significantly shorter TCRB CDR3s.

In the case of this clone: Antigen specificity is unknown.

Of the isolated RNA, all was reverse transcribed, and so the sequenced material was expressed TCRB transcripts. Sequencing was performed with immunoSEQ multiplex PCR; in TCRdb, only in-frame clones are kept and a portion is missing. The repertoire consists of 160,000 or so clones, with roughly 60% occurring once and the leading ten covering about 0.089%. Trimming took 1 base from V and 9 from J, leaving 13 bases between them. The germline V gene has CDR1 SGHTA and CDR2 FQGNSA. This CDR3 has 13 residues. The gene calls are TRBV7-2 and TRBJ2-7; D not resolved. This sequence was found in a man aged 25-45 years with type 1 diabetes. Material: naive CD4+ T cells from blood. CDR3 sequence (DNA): TGTGCCAGCAGCTTAGGTCCCTCCGACCGGCAGTACTTC. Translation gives CASSLGPSDRQYF. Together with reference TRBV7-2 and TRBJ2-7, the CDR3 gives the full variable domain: GAGVSQSPSNKVTEKGKDVELRCDPISGHTALYWYRQSLGQGLEFLIYFQGNSAPDKSGLPSDRFSAERTGGSVSTLTIQRTQQEDSAVYLCASSLGPSDRQYFGPGTRLTVT.